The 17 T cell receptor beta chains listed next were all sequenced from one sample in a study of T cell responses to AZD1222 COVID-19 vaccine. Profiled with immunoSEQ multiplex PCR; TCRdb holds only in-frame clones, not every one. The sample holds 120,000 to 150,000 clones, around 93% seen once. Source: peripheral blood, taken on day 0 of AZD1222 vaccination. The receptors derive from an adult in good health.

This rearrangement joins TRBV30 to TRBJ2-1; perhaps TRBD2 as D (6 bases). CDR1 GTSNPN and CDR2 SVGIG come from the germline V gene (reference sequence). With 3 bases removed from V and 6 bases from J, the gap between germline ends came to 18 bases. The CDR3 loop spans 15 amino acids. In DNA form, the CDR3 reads TGTGCCTGGAGCGCAGGGACTTCCAGCCTCAATGAGCAGTTCTTC. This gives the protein CAWSAGTSSLNEQFF. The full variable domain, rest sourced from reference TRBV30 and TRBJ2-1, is SQTIHQWPATLVQPVGSPLSLECTVEGTSNPNLYWYRQAAGRGLQLLFYSVGIGQISSEVPQNLSASRPQDRQFILSSKKLLLSDSGFYLCAWSAGTSSLNEQFFGPGTRLTVL.

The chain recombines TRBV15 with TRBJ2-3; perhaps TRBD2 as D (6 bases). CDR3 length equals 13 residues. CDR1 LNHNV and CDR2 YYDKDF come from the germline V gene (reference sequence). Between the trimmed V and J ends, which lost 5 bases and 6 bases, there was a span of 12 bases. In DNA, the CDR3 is TGTGCCACCAGCGGCCCGGCGGGGGATACGCAGTATTTT. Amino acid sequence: CATSGPAGDTQYF.

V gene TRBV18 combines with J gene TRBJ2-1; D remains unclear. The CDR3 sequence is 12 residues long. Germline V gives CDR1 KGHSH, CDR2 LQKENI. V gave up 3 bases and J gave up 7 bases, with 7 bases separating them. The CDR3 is CASSPVRNEQFF. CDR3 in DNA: TGTGCCAGCTCACCGGTTAGAAATGAGCAGTTCTTC.

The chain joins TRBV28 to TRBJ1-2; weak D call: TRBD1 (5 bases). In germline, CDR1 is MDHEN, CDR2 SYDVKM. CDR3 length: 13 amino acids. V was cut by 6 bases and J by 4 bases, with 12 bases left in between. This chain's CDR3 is CASSPGGSYGYTF. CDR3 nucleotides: TGTGCCAGCAGCCCTGGGGGGAGCTATGGCTACACCTTC.

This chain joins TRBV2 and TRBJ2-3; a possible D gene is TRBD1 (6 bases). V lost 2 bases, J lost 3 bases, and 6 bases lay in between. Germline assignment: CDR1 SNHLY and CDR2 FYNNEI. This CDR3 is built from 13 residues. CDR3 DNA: TGTGCCAGCAGTGAACAGGGGACAGATACGCAGTATTTT. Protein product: CASSEQGTDTQYF.

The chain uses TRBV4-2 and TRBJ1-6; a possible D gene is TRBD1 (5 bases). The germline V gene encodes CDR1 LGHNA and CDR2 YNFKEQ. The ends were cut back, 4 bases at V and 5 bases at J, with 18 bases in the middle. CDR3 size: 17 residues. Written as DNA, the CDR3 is TGTGCCAGCAGCCTTCCCGGAGGGAAGGGGAATAATTCACCCCTCCACTTT. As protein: CASSLPGGKGNNSPLHF.

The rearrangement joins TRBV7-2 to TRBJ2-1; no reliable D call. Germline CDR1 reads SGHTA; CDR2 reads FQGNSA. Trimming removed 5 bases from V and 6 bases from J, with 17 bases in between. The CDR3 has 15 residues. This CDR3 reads CASSRRRSQSNEQFF. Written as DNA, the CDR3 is TGTGCCAGCAGCCGCCGGCGGTCACAGAGCAATGAGCAGTTCTTC.

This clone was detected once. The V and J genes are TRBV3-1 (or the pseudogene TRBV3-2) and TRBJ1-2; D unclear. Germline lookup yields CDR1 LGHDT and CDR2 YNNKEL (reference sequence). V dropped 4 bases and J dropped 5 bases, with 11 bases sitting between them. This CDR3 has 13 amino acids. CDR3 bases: TGTGCCAGCAGCCTGGATGGAGTTTATGGCTACACCTTC. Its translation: CASSLDGVYGYTF.

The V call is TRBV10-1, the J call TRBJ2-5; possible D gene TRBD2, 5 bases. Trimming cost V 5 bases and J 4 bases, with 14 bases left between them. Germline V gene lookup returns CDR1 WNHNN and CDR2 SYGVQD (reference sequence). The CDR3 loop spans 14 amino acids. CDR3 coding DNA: TGCGCCAGCAGTACCGGTTCCGCGGGAGAGACCCAGTACTTC. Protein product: CASSTGSAGETQYF.

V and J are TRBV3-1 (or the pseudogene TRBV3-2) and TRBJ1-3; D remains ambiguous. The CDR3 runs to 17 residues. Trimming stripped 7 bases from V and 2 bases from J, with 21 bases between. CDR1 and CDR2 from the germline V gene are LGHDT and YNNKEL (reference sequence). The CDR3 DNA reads TGTGCCAGCAACTCCCTTCGACGAGGTCCAACTGGAAACACCATATATTTT. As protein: CASNSLRRGPTGNTIYF.

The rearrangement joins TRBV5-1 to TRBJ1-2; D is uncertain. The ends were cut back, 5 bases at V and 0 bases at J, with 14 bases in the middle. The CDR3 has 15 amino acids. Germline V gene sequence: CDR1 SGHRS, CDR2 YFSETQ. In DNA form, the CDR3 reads TGCGCCAGCAGAAACGAAGCGGCTGCTAACTATGGCTACACCTTC. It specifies CASRNEAAANYGYTF. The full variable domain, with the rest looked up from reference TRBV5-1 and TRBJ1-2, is KAGVTQTPRYLIKTRGQQVTLSCSPISGHRSVSWYQQTPGQGLQFLFEYFSETQRNKGNFPGRFSGRQFSNSRSEMNVSTLELGDSALYLCASRNEAAANYGYTFGSGTRLTVV.

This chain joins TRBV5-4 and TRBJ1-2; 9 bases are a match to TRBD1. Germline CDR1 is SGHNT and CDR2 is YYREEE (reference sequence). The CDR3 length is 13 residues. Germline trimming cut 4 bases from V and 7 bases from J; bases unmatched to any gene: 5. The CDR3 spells CASSGTGLRGYTF. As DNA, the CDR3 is TGTGCCAGCAGCGGGACAGGGCTGCGTGGCTACACCTTC.

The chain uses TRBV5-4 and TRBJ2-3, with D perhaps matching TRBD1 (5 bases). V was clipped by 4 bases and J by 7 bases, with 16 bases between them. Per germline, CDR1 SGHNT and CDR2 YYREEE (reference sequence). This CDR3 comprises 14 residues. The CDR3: CASSLRQTLNTQYF. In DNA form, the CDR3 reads TGTGCCAGCAGCCTCCGACAGACTTTGAATACGCAGTATTTT.

In nucleotides, the CDR3 is TGTGCCAGCAGTGCGCGTAGGGAAAACACTGAAGCTTTCTTT. Translating it yields CASSARRENTEAFF. The rearrangement joins TRBV2 to TRBJ1-1; D remains ambiguous. The CDR3 spans 14 residues. Germline CDR1 SNHLY, CDR2 FYNNEI. V dropped 4 bases and J dropped 2 bases, with 11 bases sitting between them.

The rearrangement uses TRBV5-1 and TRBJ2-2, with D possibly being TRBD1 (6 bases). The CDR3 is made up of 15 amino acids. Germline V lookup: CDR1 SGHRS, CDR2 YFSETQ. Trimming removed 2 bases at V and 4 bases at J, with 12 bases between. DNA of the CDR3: TGCGCCAGCAGCTTTAGGACAGCTACCACCGGGGAGCTGTTTTTT. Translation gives CASSFRTATTGELFF. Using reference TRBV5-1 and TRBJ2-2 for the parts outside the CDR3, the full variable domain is KAGVTQTPRYLIKTRGQQVTLSCSPISGHRSVSWYQQTPGQGLQFLFEYFSETQRNKGNFPGRFSGRQFSNSRSEMNVSTLELGDSALYLCASSFRTATTGELFFGEGSRLTVL.

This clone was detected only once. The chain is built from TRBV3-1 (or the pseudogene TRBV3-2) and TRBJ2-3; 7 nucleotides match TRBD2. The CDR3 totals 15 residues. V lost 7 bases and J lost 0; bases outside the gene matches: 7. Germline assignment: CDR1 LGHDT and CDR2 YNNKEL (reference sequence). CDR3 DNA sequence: TGTGCCAGCACGGGGCCGGGACTAAGCACAGATACGCAGTATTTT. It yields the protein CASTGPGLSTDTQYF.

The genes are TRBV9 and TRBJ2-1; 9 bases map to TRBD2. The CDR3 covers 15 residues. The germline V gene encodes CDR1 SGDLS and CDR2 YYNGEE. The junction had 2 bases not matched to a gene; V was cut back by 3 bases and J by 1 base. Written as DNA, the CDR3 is TGTGCCAGCAGCGCTAGCGGGAATTCCTACAATGAGCAGTTCTTC. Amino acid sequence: CASSASGNSYNEQFF. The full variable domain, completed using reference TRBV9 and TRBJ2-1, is DSGVTQTPKHLITATGQRVTLRCSPRSGDLSVYWYQQSLDQGLQFLIQYYNGEERAKGNILERFSAQQFPDLHSELNLSSLELGDSALYFCASSASGNSYNEQFFGPGTRLTVL.